This TCR beta chain was documented in a study of early stage breast cancer tumors. Study context: Among approximately twelve ER+/PR+/HER2- tumors, eight were ductal, four lobular. Average read coverage per sample was roughly 9.3-fold.

The junction had 9 bases not matched to a gene; V was cut back by 0 bases and J by 6 bases. Germline values: CDR1 LNHDA, CDR2 SQIVND (reference sequence). The CDR3 is 16 amino acids. Blood replicates held 0.5 ug DNA, tumor or normal breast roughly 1.5 ug, two each. Method: immunoSEQ multiplex PCR; TCRdb's copy keeps in-frame clones and lacks some. The sample includes about 15,000 clones, about four fifths of them seen just once. This clone was observed a few times. Normal breast often needed roughly 90-310 mg of tissue for enough DNA. The rearrangement uses TRBV19 and TRBJ1-2, with 8 bases identical to TRBD1. The sequencing sample was made of normal breast tissue next to the tumor. The clonotype comes from a young adult with breast cancer. CDR3 in amino acids: CASSIESGTGGDGYTF. DNA for the CDR3: TGTGCCAGTAGTATAGAGTCGGGGACAGGAGGGGATGGCTACACCTTC.